Listed here are 26 T cell receptor beta chains from one sample, sequenced in a study of blood T cell repertoires in COVID-19 (dated by TCRdb to 2020 to 2022). The library was produced with the immunoSEQ multiplex PCR assay. The source is immuneACCESS, and TCRdb retained only in-frame sequences with V and J called. Part of the clones is not carried over; for the studies checked, unresolved V genes explain less than half of this, and the remainder is unexplained. The sample includes about 260,000 clones, with 85% to 90% observed a single time. Approximately 4% of the sample lies in the top ten. The sample was PBMCs or T cells enriched from blood (not recorded which). The receptors were sampled from a young woman with acute COVID-19.

The chain has TRBV29-1 and TRBJ1-2; no clear D gene. V was cut by 7 bases and J by 8 bases, with 11 bases left in between. Germline V CDR1 and CDR2: SQVTM, ANQGSEA. The CDR3 consists of 10 residues. Written as DNA, the CDR3 is TGCAGCGGGGGAGAGGAGGGCTACACCTTC. This translates into CSGGEEGYTF.

This chain joins TRBV10-3 and TRBJ1-5; D not certain. The CDR3 consists of 16 residues. The V gene's germline CDR1 is ENHRY and CDR2 SYGVKD. Trimming left V 0 bases short and J 3 bases short, with 12 bases between. The CDR3 DNA reads TGTGCCATCAGTGAGTCGGTACTATCGGACAATCAGCCCCAGCATTTT. This sequence encodes CAISESVLSDNQPQHF.

The chain employs TRBV14 and TRBJ2-3, with a tentative D call TRBD2 (5 bases). This CDR3 spans 17 amino acids. In germline, CDR1 is SGHDN, CDR2 FVKESK. V gave up 3 bases and J gave up 3 bases, with 19 bases separating them. The CDR3 region has the DNA TGTGCCAGCAGCCAGCCCGATAGGCACGGACTGACAGATACGCAGTATTTT. Protein: CASSQPDRHGLTDTQYF.

The chain couples TRBV28 to TRBJ1-2, with 8 positions matching TRBD1. Germline loops: CDR1 MDHEN, CDR2 SYDVKM. V was pared by 6 bases and J by 4 bases, with 10 bases of the junction left unmatched. This CDR3 has 15 amino acids. The CDR3 loop is CASSSPQGAGYGYTF. The DNA for the CDR3 is TGTGCCAGCAGCTCTCCGCAGGGGGCAGGCTATGGCTACACCTTC.

The gene calls are TRBV24-1 and TRBJ1-5; 7 bases are a match to TRBD1. The CDR3 extends over 14 amino acids. Trimming took 3 bases from V and 5 from J; bases not matched to a gene: 3. Looked up from germline, CDR1 is KGHDR and CDR2 is SFDVKD. In DNA, the CDR3 is TGTGCCACCAGTGATAGGGGGCAGGATCAGCCCCAGCATTTT. This codes for CATSDRGQDQPQHF.

The genes are TRBV4-2 and TRBJ2-7; D possibly corresponds to TRBD1 (6 bases). This CDR3 comprises 14 residues. Per germline, CDR1 LGHNA and CDR2 YNFKEQ. Trimming pared 0 bases from V and 6 bases from J, leaving 12 bases between. The CDR3 reads CASSQDRAGVEQYF. The CDR3 DNA reads as TGTGCCAGCAGCCAAGATCGGGCAGGGGTCGAGCAGTACTTC.

The rearrangement uses TRBV18 and TRBJ1-1, with a weak D call TRBD1 (6 bases). The CDR3 loop spans 14 amino acids. Germline-derived CDR1 and CDR2 are KGHSH and LQKENI. V lost 6 bases and J lost 6, with 17 bases in between. CDR3 loop: CASSQGQLSAEAFF. The CDR3, as DNA: TGTGCCAGCTCTCAAGGACAGCTTTCCGCTGAAGCTTTCTTT.

The chain combines TRBV7-2 with TRBJ2-7, with D possibly being TRBD2 (5 bases). Germline loops: CDR1 SGHTA, CDR2 FQGNSA. CDR3 size: 15 residues. The V end was cut by 1 base, the J end by 2 bases, with 12 bases between. The CDR3 loop reads CASSLGYRETYEQYF. CDR3 coding DNA: TGTGCCAGCAGCTTAGGATATAGGGAGACCTACGAGCAGTACTTC.

J is TRBJ2-2 and V is TRBV7-9; D unclear. CDR1 is SEHNR and CDR2 is FQNEAQ in the germline V gene (reference sequence). The length of the CDR3 is 14 residues. V lost 5 bases to trimming and J lost 0 bases, with 7 bases between them. CDR3 amino acids: CASSKWPNTGELFF. The CDR3 bases are TGTGCCAGCAGCAAATGGCCGAACACCGGGGAGCTGTTTTTT.

The CDR3 DNA reads TGTGCCAGCAGCCAAGATGGTGCAGGGACTTTCACTGAAGCTTTCTTT. Translation: CASSQDGAGTFTEAFF. The V call is TRBV14, the J call TRBJ1-1; possibly TRBD1 for D (5 bases). The length of the CDR3 is 16 residues. Trimming left V 0 bases short and J 4 bases short, with 15 bases between. The germline CDR1 and CDR2 sequences are SGHDN and FVKESK.

The J gene is TRBJ2-1, the V gene TRBV5-1; 11 bases are shared with TRBD1. Germline-derived CDR1 and CDR2 are SGHRS and YFSETQ. The CDR3 runs 15 residues. The V gene end was trimmed by 4 bases and the J gene end by 7 bases; junction bases not matched to a gene: 7. The CDR3 here is CASSVGTGGWNEQFF. CDR3 in DNA: TGCGCCAGCAGCGTCGGGACAGGGGGTTGGAATGAGCAGTTCTTC.

The chain has TRBV3-1 (or the pseudogene TRBV3-2) and TRBJ2-3; D uncertain. CDR3 length: 11 residues. V lost 6 bases to trimming and J lost 6 bases, with 7 bases between them. Germline V lookup: CDR1 LGHDT, CDR2 YNNKEL (reference sequence). The CDR3 region is CASSRADTQYF. CDR3 coding DNA: TGTGCCAGCAGTCGAGCGGATACGCAGTATTTT.

The chain combines TRBV19 with TRBJ1-6, with D maybe TRBD1 (5 bases). The CDR3 totals 14 residues. Germline V gene lookup returns CDR1 LNHDA and CDR2 SQIVND (reference sequence). Deletions cut 5 bases from V and 8 bases from J, with 13 bases between. CDR3 region: CASSPGAWDSPLHF. CDR3 nucleotide sequence: TGTGCCAGTAGTCCTGGGGCCTGGGATTCACCCCTCCACTTT. The full variable domain, with the rest looked up from reference TRBV19 and TRBJ1-6, is DGGITQSPKYLFRKEGQNVTLSCEQNLNHDAMYWYRQDPGQGLRLIYYSQIVNDFQKGDIAEGYSVSREKKESFPLTVTSAQKNPTAFYLCASSPGAWDSPLHFGNGTRLTVT.

V usage is TRBV21-1 and J usage is TRBJ2-1; no check of the table's D call, TRBD2, against the DNA was made. TRBV21-1 is shown as a pseudogene. The CDR3 is made up of 18 amino acids. The CDR3 spells CASSKREREGPQDNEQFF. The CDR3, as DNA: TGTGCCAGCAGCAAGAGGGAGCGGGAGGGCCCTCAAGACAATGAGCAGTTCTTC.

The V gene is TRBV9, the J gene TRBJ1-2; D is unresolved. The CDR3 has 12 residues. The V gene's germline CDR1 is SGDLS and CDR2 YYNGEE. V gave up 7 bases and J gave up 3 bases, with 10 bases separating them. CDR3 sequence (DNA): TGTGCCAGCTACGAGAGTTACTATGGCTACACCTTC. Its translation is CASYESYYGYTF. Combining the CDR3 with reference TRBV9 and TRBJ1-2 gives the whole variable domain DSGVTQTPKHLITATGQRVTLRCSPRSGDLSVYWYQQSLDQGLQFLIQYYNGEERAKGNILERFSAQQFPDLHSELNLSSLELGDSALYFCASYESYYGYTFGSGTRLTVV.

V and J are TRBV5-1 and TRBJ1-1; D possibly corresponds to TRBD1 (6 bases). The V gene lost 5 bases and the J gene lost 3 bases, with 14 bases spanning the gap. The CDR3 consists of 14 residues. Germline CDR1 is SGHRS and CDR2 is YFSETQ. This CDR3 reads CASRPGQQYTEAFF. Written as DNA, the CDR3 is TGCGCCAGCAGGCCCGGACAGCAATACACTGAAGCTTTCTTT.

J is TRBJ1-5 and V is TRBV19, with D possibly TRBD1 on 6 matching bases. CDR3 length equals 15 residues. Trimming shortened V by 4 bases and J by 4 bases, and 14 bases separated the two germline ends. Germline CDR1 reads LNHDA; CDR2 reads SQIVND (reference sequence). CDR3 DNA sequence: TGTGCCAGTAGTAGCACGGGGGGCGCGAATCAGCCCCAGCATTTT. Amino acids: CASSSTGGANQPQHF.

This sequence joins TRBV3-1 (or the pseudogene TRBV3-2) and TRBJ2-7, with TRBD2 matching 15 bases. The ends lost 5 bases at V and 6 bases at J; junction bases unmatched: 5. Germline V lookup: CDR1 LGHDT, CDR2 YNNKEL (reference sequence). CDR3 length equals 15 residues. CDR3 in DNA: TGTGCCAGCAGCGAAGGGACTAGCGGGAGGCGCGAGCAGTACTTC. Encoded protein: CASSEGTSGRREQYF.

J is TRBJ2-1 and V is TRBV19; TRBD2 matches 7 bases. J lost 0 bases, V lost 5 bases, and 7 bases had no gene match. There are 16 residues in the CDR3. CDR1 LNHDA and CDR2 SQIVND come from the germline V gene (reference sequence). The CDR3 coding sequence is TGTGCCAGTAGTGAGCTTCGCGGGAGCTCCTACAATGAGCAGTTCTTC. Its protein product is CASSELRGSSYNEQFF.

This rearrangement joins TRBV19 to TRBJ1-5; 9 positions match TRBD1. Unmatched junction bases numbered 9, after V lost 2 bases and J lost 7 bases. CDR1 and CDR2 from the germline V gene are LNHDA and SQIVND (reference sequence). The CDR3 runs to 16 residues. DNA for the CDR3: TGTGCCAGTAGTATAACCGGACAGGGGAAAAAACAGCCCCAGCATTTT. It is translated as CASSITGQGKKQPQHF.

This clone was observed once. The chain couples TRBV7-6 to TRBJ2-6; TRBD1 matches at 8 bases. CDR1 is SGHVS, CDR2 FNYEAQ, per germline. The length of the CDR3 is 19 residues. Germline trimming cut 0 bases from V and 3 bases from J; bases unmatched to any gene: 10. CDR3 DNA: TGTGCCAGCAGCTTAGCGCAAACAGGGGGGTATGGTGGGGCCAACGTCCTGACTTTC. It encodes CASSLAQTGGYGGANVLTF. Full variable domain (rest looked up from reference TRBV7-6 and TRBJ2-6): GAGVSQSPRYKVTKRGQDVALRCDPISGHVSLYWYRQALGQGPEFLTYFNYEAQQDKSGLPNDRFSAERPEGSISTLTIQRTEQRDSAMYRCASSLAQTGGYGGANVLTFGAGSRLTVL.

The J gene is TRBJ2-1, the V gene TRBV28; maybe TRBD1 (6 bases). Germline loops: CDR1 MDHEN, CDR2 SYDVKM. Trimming shortened V by 5 bases and J by 0 bases, and 14 bases separated the two germline ends. The CDR3 extends over 16 amino acids. CDR3 bases: TGTGCCAGCAGTCCACCAGGGGCCAGCTCCTACAATGAGCAGTTCTTC. It yields the protein CASSPPGASSYNEQFF.

V is TRBV19 and J is TRBJ2-1; 10 positions agree with TRBD1. Germline V CDR1 and CDR2: LNHDA, SQIVND (reference sequence). Germline trimming cut 7 bases from V and 3 bases from J; bases unmatched to any gene: 6. The CDR3 is 15 amino acids. The CDR3 DNA sequence: TGTGCCAGTACCATTGGACAGGGGGGCTACAATGAGCAGTTCTTC. The encoded protein is CASTIGQGGYNEQFF.

The chain links TRBV28 to TRBJ2-1, with 7 bases lining up with TRBD1. The CDR3 spans 18 residues. The V gene's germline CDR1 is MDHEN and CDR2 SYDVKM. J was trimmed by 0 bases and V by 3 bases; bases with no gene match: 11. CDR3: CASSFYRGGSHSYNEQFF. The CDR3 DNA is TGTGCCAGCAGTTTCTACAGGGGTGGCAGCCACTCCTACAATGAGCAGTTCTTC. Filled out from reference TRBV28 and TRBJ2-1, the complete variable domain reads DVKVTQSSRYLVKRTGEKVFLECVQDMDHENMFWYRQDPGLGLRLIYFSYDVKMKEKGDIPEGYSVSREKKERFSLILESASTNQTSMYLCASSFYRGGSHSYNEQFFGPGTRLTVL.

This chain joins TRBV9 and TRBJ1-3; D gene unclear. The V end was cut by 3 bases, the J end by 0 bases, with 7 bases between. CDR1 is SGDLS, CDR2 YYNGEE, per germline. The CDR3 loop spans 14 amino acids. CDR3 coding DNA: TGTGCCAGCAGCGGGGGAGTCTCTGGAAACACCATATATTTT. Protein product: CASSGGVSGNTIYF. Supplemented by reference TRBV9 and TRBJ1-3, the full variable domain reads DSGVTQTPKHLITATGQRVTLRCSPRSGDLSVYWYQQSLDQGLQFLIQYYNGEERAKGNILERFSAQQFPDLHSELNLSSLELGDSALYFCASSGGVSGNTIYFGEGSWLTVV.

The chain is built from TRBV18 and TRBJ2-1; the D gene is possibly TRBD1 (6 bases). This CDR3 region has 12 residues. V was pared by 7 bases and J by 7 bases, with 11 bases between. The germline CDR1 and CDR2 sequences are KGHSH and LQKENI. In DNA form, the CDR3 reads TGTGCCAGCTACATTACAGGGAATGAGCAGTTCTTC. This encodes CASYITGNEQFF. Combining the CDR3 with reference TRBV18 and TRBJ2-1 gives the whole variable domain NAGVMQNPRHLVRRRGQEARLRCSPMKGHSHVYWYRQLPEEGLKFMVYLQKENIIDESGMPKERFSAEFPKEGPSILRIQQVVRGDSAAYFCASYITGNEQFFGPGTRLTVL.